This T cell receptor beta chain is from a study of T cells in localized non-small cell lung cancer. Study-level findings and limits: T cell clonality was highest in uninvolved adjacent lung, above tumor.

From germline, CDR1 is SGHNT and CDR2 YENEEA. The CDR3 extends over 15 amino acids. The table lists this clone with a few counts. Its antigen is undetermined. An end of the junction does not agree with germline; a read error may underlie this. Data came from immunoSEQ multiplex PCR; TCRdb stores just in-frame clones and leaves some out. This sample has some 8,200 clones, with roughly three fifths found just once. The gene calls are TRBV11-3 and TRBJ1-3; D not resolved. The source of this sequence is a male donor aged 60 or over with stage I squamous cell lung carcinoma. Source: lymph node tissue, taken before any cancer treatment. The CDR3 reads CASSLYSSSENTIYF. The CDR3 bases are TGTGCCAGCAGCCTGTACTCGAGCTCTGAAAACACCATATATTTT.